This T cell receptor beta chain was sequenced for a study of T cells in Graves' hyperthyroidism and ophthalmopathy. Template material for amplifying TCR beta CDR3 regions consisted of RNA transcripts. HTBI primers were the set used in a first-round RT-PCR of the TCR CDR3. TCRdb called the multiplex PCR reads again in MiXCR, with one record for every CDR3 protein. The profile shows hundreds of thousands of distinct CDR3 sequences, more than 15% of them singletons. Study-wide findings and caveats: Ophthalmopathy, which appeared later, was predicted by the model a median about 6.8 months before onset. Within blood appeared most thyroid clonotypes that had expanded above 0.001.

Together with thyroid ultrasound, orbital computed tomography, serum thyroxine and TRAb, clinical symptoms were used for diagnoses. The source of the PBMCs was around 9 ml of fresh peripheral blood. About this clonotype: Its antigen is still unknown.

This sequence was found in a woman in her thirties or forties with Graves' ophthalmopathy. Input material: blood.

CDR3 nucleotide sequence: TGTGCCAGCAGTTACTCAGGTAGCGGGAGAGGGGATACGCAGTATTTT. This sequence encodes CASSYSGSGRGDTQYF. The V call is TRBV6-2 or TRBV6-3, the J call TRBJ2-3, with 9 bases that match TRBD2. Germline CDR1 and CDR2: MNHEY and SVGEGT. V shed 0 bases, J shed 6 bases, and the junction held 7 bases outside the gene matches. There are 16 residues in the CDR3.